This TCR beta chain was obtained from a study of blood T cell repertoires in COVID-19. Overall study: The United States, Italy and Spain supplied acute and convalescent COVID-19 samples. Sample material is recorded as cDNA or gDNA derived from T cells, B-cell-depleted T cells, or PBMCs.

V was pared by 4 bases and J by 5 bases, with 14 bases between. Germline V gene sequence: CDR1 SNHLY, CDR2 FYNNEI. The CDR3 covers 14 residues. Per the original data handling: Reference gene primer amplification in the assay estimated nucleated cell counts. The method was immunoSEQ multiplex PCR; TCRdb's version includes in-frame clones alone and lacks a portion of them. V and J calls and clone size are those listed in that table; D and trimming were worked out from the DNA. In the table there are some 90,000 clones, roughly 87% of which are singletons. The sequenced material came from peripheral blood. The rearrangement links TRBV2 to TRBJ1-1, with D possibly being TRBD1 (5 bases). The source is a man in his fifties with acute or convalescent COVID-19. CDR3 loop: CASSVVQGLTEAFF. The CDR3 DNA follows: TGTGCCAGCAGTGTAGTCCAGGGATTAACTGAAGCTTTCTTT.